This T cell receptor beta chain appears in the sequencing data of a study of identical twins. Study-level results: Beta out-of-frame sequences showed weaker excess sharing between twins.

Using its own MiXCR run on the 5' RACE reads, TCRdb lists one record per CDR3 protein. The sample holds roughly 1.6 million distinct CDR3 sequences, roughly 35% seen once. A remark on this clonotype: What it binds is not known.

The CDR3 consists of 16 residues. Trimming removed 5 bases from V and 11 bases from J; junction bases left unmatched: 11. Germline V CDR1 and CDR2: SNHLY, FYNNEI. The V gene is TRBV2, the J gene TRBJ2-5; 16 bases match TRBD2. Material: cord blood. The TCR comes from a newborn girl in good health. As DNA, the CDR3 is TGTGCCAGCAGTCAAATGGGACTAGCGGGGGGGAATGAGCAGTACTTC. Protein product: CASSQMGLAGGNEQYF.